The 30 T cell receptor beta chains below all came from one sample that was sequenced in a study of chemoradiotherapy in HPV16-positive cancers. Measured with immunoSEQ multiplex PCR; TCRdb has only the in-frame clones, and not every one. The sample holds 30,000 to 40,000 clones; roughly 77% are singletons and the top ten take over 5%. The sequencing used blood, collected from a patient who underwent chemoradiotherapy. These receptors all stem from a human donor with HPV-associated anogenital cancer.

The CDR3 loop reads CASRPGLDSGNTIYF. DNA of the CDR3: TGTGCCAGCAGACCGGGACTCGACTCTGGAAACACCATATATTTT. The chain employs TRBV5-6 and TRBJ1-3; possible D gene TRBD1, 5 bases. With 5 bases removed from V and 0 bases from J, the gap between germline ends came to 12 bases. The CDR3 covers 15 residues. Looked up from germline, CDR1 is SGHDT and CDR2 is YYEEEE. Together with reference TRBV5-6 and TRBJ1-3, the CDR3 gives the full variable domain: DAGVTQSPTHLIKTRGQQVTLRCSPKSGHDTVSWYQQALGQGPQFIFQYYEEEERQRGNFPDRFSGHQFPNYSSELNVNALLLGDSALYLCASRPGLDSGNTIYFGEGSWLTVV.

The CDR3 sequence is CASSSAGGAGMNTEAFF. CDR3 DNA sequence: TGTGCCAGCAGCAGCGCAGGGGGCGCGGGAATGAACACTGAAGCTTTCTTT. V usage is TRBV5-4 and J usage is TRBJ1-1, with 8 bases aligning to TRBD1. V lost 4 bases, J lost 0 bases, and 11 bases stayed unmatched. Germline lookup yields CDR1 SGHNT and CDR2 YYREEE (reference sequence). This CDR3 has 17 amino acids. Supplemented by reference TRBV5-4 and TRBJ1-1, the full variable domain reads ETGVTQSPTHLIKTRGQQVTLRCSSQSGHNTVSWYQQALGQGPQFIFQYYREEENGRGNFPPRFSGLQFPNYSSELNVNALELDDSALYLCASSSAGGAGMNTEAFFGQGTRLTVV.

V and J are TRBV13 and TRBJ1-2; TRBD1 matches at 7 bases. Germline-derived CDR1 and CDR2 are PRHDT and FYEKMQ (reference sequence). The CDR3 loop spans 15 amino acids. The V and J ends lost 5 bases and 0 bases, in that order; junction bases with no gene match: 6. CDR3 nucleotide sequence: TGTGCCAGCAGCAGCTGGGACAGACCTAACTATGGCTACACCTTC. It codes for CASSSWDRPNYGYTF.

V gene TRBV7-2 combines with J gene TRBJ2-5, with D uncertain. The CDR3 covers 14 residues. The V end lost 5 bases, the J end lost 2 bases, and 12 bases lay between the germline ends. Germline lookup yields CDR1 SGHTA and CDR2 FQGNSA. The CDR3 spells CASSPARDQETQYF. In DNA, the CDR3 is TGTGCCAGCAGCCCCGCTAGGGATCAAGAGACCCAGTACTTC.

The chain is built from TRBV5-1 and TRBJ2-5; D is possibly TRBD1 or TRBD2 (6 bases each). Germline V gene sequence: CDR1 SGHRS, CDR2 YFSETQ. The CDR3 is 14 residues long. Deletions cut 0 bases from V and 5 bases from J, with 11 bases between. CDR3 nucleotide sequence: TGCGCCAGCAGCTTGGCAACAGGGAGGGAGACCCAGTACTTC. Its translation: CASSLATGRETQYF.

The chain employs TRBV18 and TRBJ1-1, with D possibly TRBD1 on 5 matching bases. V lost 6 bases, J lost 6 bases, and 17 bases lay in between. Germline loops: CDR1 KGHSH, CDR2 LQKENI. This CDR3 is 14 amino acids long. This CDR3 reads CASSVPGHSPEAFF. DNA for the CDR3: TGTGCCAGCTCCGTGCCGGGGCACTCGCCTGAAGCTTTCTTT.

The rearrangement uses TRBV10-3 and TRBJ2-7; 9 bases match TRBD1. The V and J ends lost 6 bases and 6 bases, in that order; junction bases with no gene match: 9. This CDR3 has 14 residues. CDR1 and CDR2 from the germline V gene are ENHRY and SYGVKD. CDR3 residues: CAISVDRGTFEQYF. The CDR3 DNA reads TGTGCCATCAGCGTGGACAGGGGAACGTTCGAGCAGTACTTC.

The chain's CDR3 is CASRGQGSYEQYF. In nucleotides, the CDR3 is TGTGCCAGCAGGGGACAGGGCTCCTACGAGCAGTACTTC. The V call is TRBV11-2, the J call TRBJ2-7; 9 bases map to TRBD1. V dropped 6 bases and J dropped 0; count of bases not matched to a gene: 0. CDR1 is SGHAT and CDR2 is FQNNGV in the germline V gene. This CDR3 is built from 13 residues. Supplemented by reference TRBV11-2 and TRBJ2-7, the full variable domain reads EAGVAQSPRYKIIEKRQSVAFWCNPISGHATLYWYQQILGQGPKLLIQFQNNGVVDDSQLPKDRFSAERLKGVDSTLKIQPAKLEDSAVYLCASRGQGSYEQYFGPGTRLTVT.

This clone was detected once. The chain carries TRBV9 and TRBJ2-2; 9 bases line up with TRBD1. V shed 3 bases, J shed 8 bases, and the junction held 5 bases outside the gene matches. Germline-derived CDR1 and CDR2 are SGDLS and YYNGEE. The CDR3 consists of 14 residues. DNA for the CDR3: TGTGCCAGCAGCGCATGGGACAGGGAGGGGGAGCTGTTTTTT. Translated, it gives CASSAWDREGELFF.

The chain uses TRBV4-3 and TRBJ1-1, with D perhaps TRBD1 (5 bases). V lost 0 bases to trimming and J lost 1 base, with 15 bases between them. The CDR3 is 17 residues long. CDR1 LGHNA and CDR2 YSLEER come from the germline V gene. DNA of the CDR3: TGCGCCAGCAGCCAAGAATCGATCGGCAGGGCGAACACTGAAGCTTTCTTT. Translation gives CASSQESIGRANTEAFF.

The rearrangement uses TRBV7-8 and TRBJ1-2; D not resolved. Germline V gene data show CDR1 as SGHVS and CDR2 as FQNEAQ. Trimming removed 1 base at V and 4 bases at J, with 4 bases between. The CDR3 is 12 amino acids. In nucleotides, the CDR3 is TGTGCCAGCAGCTTAGACACCTATGGCTACACCTTC. This translates into CASSLDTYGYTF.

This chain uses TRBV19 with TRBJ2-7; D might be TRBD1 (6 bases). CDR3 size: 15 residues. The V end was cut by 7 bases, the J end by 1 base, with 17 bases between. Germline V gives CDR1 LNHDA, CDR2 SQIVND (reference sequence). The DNA for the CDR3 is TGTGCCAGTACCGGCGGTGGGACACAATCCTACGAGCAGTACTTC. Amino acids: CASTGGGTQSYEQYF.

This chain connects TRBV18 to TRBJ1-2; possible D gene TRBD1, 6 bases. Between the trimmed V and J ends, which lost 8 bases and 4 bases, there was a span of 17 bases. From germline, CDR1 is KGHSH and CDR2 LQKENI. The CDR3 is 14 amino acids. CDR3 in amino acids: CASRTTGASYGYTF. For the CDR3, the DNA is TGTGCCAGCCGGACCACGGGGGCAAGCTATGGCTACACCTTC.

J is TRBJ2-7 and V is TRBV6-5; 10 bases align to TRBD1. Trimming removed 6 bases from V and 6 bases from J; junction bases left unmatched: 5. Germline lookup yields CDR1 MNHEY and CDR2 SVGAGI. The CDR3 contains 13 residues. As DNA, the CDR3 is TGTGCCAGCAGCCCCGGGACAGGGGTCGAGCAGTACTTC. This sequence encodes CASSPGTGVEQYF.

The chain combines TRBV6-5 with TRBJ2-2; no clear D gene. CDR1 and CDR2 (germline): MNHEY, SVGAGI. The CDR3 has 14 residues. With 0 bases removed from V and 0 bases from J, the gap between germline ends came to 2 bases. In DNA, the CDR3 is TGTGCCAGCAGTTACTCTTCGAACACCGGGGAGCTGTTTTTT. Its translation is CASSYSSNTGELFF.

The J gene is TRBJ1-2, the V gene TRBV4-1; D might be TRBD1 (5 bases). The V and J ends lost 0 bases and 3 bases respectively, with 14 bases between them. The CDR3 contains 16 residues. Germline CDR1 reads MGHRA; CDR2 reads YSYEKL. DNA for the CDR3: TGCGCCAGCAGCCAAGAACCGGGACGGTCTCACTATGGCTACACCTTC. As protein: CASSQEPGRSHYGYTF.

The rearrangement uses TRBV7-9 and TRBJ2-5, with 8 bases matching TRBD2. Trimming removed 2 bases from V and 4 bases from J; junction bases left unmatched: 9. The CDR3 has 16 residues. Germline CDR1 SEHNR, CDR2 FQNEAQ (reference sequence). CDR3: CASSLRMAGGLETQYF. The DNA of the CDR3 is TGTGCCAGCAGCTTACGGATGGCGGGGGGACTAGAGACCCAGTACTTC.

This chain connects TRBV6-6 to TRBJ2-7; D may be TRBD2 (5 bases). Trimming pared 3 bases from V and 1 base from J, leaving 10 bases between. This CDR3 has 14 residues. The germline CDR1 and CDR2 sequences are MNHNY and SVGAGI (reference sequence). This CDR3 is CASSYDGLSYEQYF. For the CDR3, the DNA is TGTGCCAGCAGTTATGACGGACTTTCCTACGAGCAGTACTTC.

J is TRBJ1-3 and V is TRBV18, with TRBD1 matching 7 bases. The CDR3 runs 16 residues. Germline CDR1 reads KGHSH; CDR2 reads LQKENI. V dropped 3 bases and J dropped 9; count of bases not matched to a gene: 14. The CDR3 sequence is CASSPAIDRVASTIYF. For the CDR3, the DNA is TGTGCCAGCTCACCGGCAATTGACAGGGTAGCAAGCACCATATATTTT.

V and J are TRBV10-3 and TRBJ2-1; no reliable D call. Germline values: CDR1 ENHRY, CDR2 SYGVKD. The ends were cut back, 6 bases at V and 6 bases at J, with 12 bases in the middle. The CDR3 extends over 13 amino acids. The CDR3: CAIRTAFGNEQFF. For the CDR3, the DNA is TGTGCCATCAGGACCGCCTTCGGCAATGAGCAGTTCTTC.

Here the CDR3 reads CASRSTNYGYTF. CDR3 nucleotide sequence: TGTGCCAGTAGATCAACTAACTATGGCTACACCTTC. The chain employs TRBV19 and TRBJ1-2, with no clear D. Trimming removed 6 bases from V and 0 bases from J, with 5 bases in between. This CDR3 is built from 12 residues. Looked up from germline, CDR1 is LNHDA and CDR2 is SQIVND (reference sequence).

The genes are TRBV18 and TRBJ1-5; 7 nucleotides match TRBD1. V gave up 4 bases and J gave up 5 bases; unmatched junction bases: 11. Looked up from germline, CDR1 is KGHSH and CDR2 is LQKENI. The CDR3 runs to 16 residues. The CDR3 is CASSQTGAGGDQPQHF. Written as DNA, the CDR3 is TGTGCCAGCTCACAAACAGGGGCGGGTGGCGATCAGCCCCAGCATTTT. The full variable domain, with the rest looked up from reference TRBV18 and TRBJ1-5, is NAGVMQNPRHLVRRRGQEARLRCSPMKGHSHVYWYRQLPEEGLKFMVYLQKENIIDESGMPKERFSAEFPKEGPSILRIQQVVRGDSAAYFCASSQTGAGGDQPQHFGDGTRLSIL.

This clone was observed a single time. The CDR3 sequence: CASSQGGRRTDTQYF. In DNA form, the CDR3 reads TGTGCCAGCAGCCAGGGGGGCCGGAGGACAGATACGCAGTATTTT. The chain joins TRBV27 to TRBJ2-3, with D perhaps TRBD1 (7 bases). Looked up from germline, CDR1 is MNHEY and CDR2 is SMNVEV (reference sequence). This CDR3 is built from 15 residues. The V and J ends lost 6 bases and 3 bases respectively, with 16 bases between them.

The chain uses TRBV14 and TRBJ1-1; D is perhaps TRBD1 (5 bases). V gave up 1 base and J gave up 6 bases, with 12 bases separating them. Germline V lookup: CDR1 SGHDN, CDR2 FVKESK. There are 14 residues in the CDR3. For the CDR3, the DNA is TGTGCCAGCAGCCAAGGTCTCAGGGTCTCTGAAGCTTTCTTT. Amino acids: CASSQGLRVSEAFF. Full variable domain (remainder filled in from reference TRBV14 and TRBJ1-1): EAGVTQFPSHSVIEKGQTVTLRCDPISGHDNLYWYRRVMGKEIKFLLHFVKESKQDESGMPNNRFLAERTGGTYSTLKVQPAELEDSGVYFCASSQGLRVSEAFFGQGTRLTVV.

The chain combines TRBV5-1 with TRBJ1-1; D is perhaps TRBD1 (5 bases). The CDR3 is 16 amino acids. The V end lost 0 bases, the J end lost 5 bases, and 17 bases lay between the germline ends. Per the germline V gene, CDR1 is SGHRS and CDR2 is YFSETQ. CDR3 DNA sequence: TGCGCCAGCAGCTTGGCTGGGAGGGGTGGGGGTACTGAAGCTTTCTTT. It codes for CASSLAGRGGGTEAFF.

The chain links TRBV2 to TRBJ2-5; D not certain. The CDR3 has 12 amino acids. Germline assignment: CDR1 SNHLY and CDR2 FYNNEI. The V and J ends lost 4 bases and 3 bases respectively, with 6 bases between them. DNA for the CDR3: TGTGCCAGCAGTGTACAGAAAGAGACCCAGTACTTC. Its protein product is CASSVQKETQYF.

A remark on this clone: Compared with germline, one end of the junction differs, possibly owing to a read error. CDR3 loop: CASRGQVYYSPLHF. CDR3 DNA sequence: TGTGCCAGCAGGGGACAGGTCTATTATTCACCCCTCCACTTT. V usage is TRBV6-5 and J usage is TRBJ1-6; 8 bases map to TRBD1. Germline values: CDR1 MNHEY, CDR2 SVGAGI. The CDR3 is 14 residues long.

The V gene is TRBV6-5, the J gene TRBJ1-3; 10 bases line up with TRBD1. This CDR3 comprises 16 residues. Germline CDR1 and CDR2: MNHEY and SVGAGI. The V segment lost 2 bases and the J segment 4 bases; nucleotides outside the gene matches: 5. CDR3: CASSYGTGAAGNTIYF. CDR3 DNA: TGTGCCAGCAGTTACGGGACAGGGGCCGCCGGAAACACCATATATTTT.

The gene calls are TRBV7-6 and TRBJ2-5; perhaps D is TRBD1 or TRBD2 (6 bases each). Per the germline V gene, CDR1 is SGHVS and CDR2 is FNYEAQ. The CDR3 runs to 15 residues. Trimming took off 5 bases at V and 7 bases at J, with 20 bases between the two ends. The DNA of the CDR3 is TGTGCCAGCAGCACCCTGGGGGGCGGGAAAGGGACCCAGTACTTC. The encoded protein is CASSTLGGGKGTQYF.

V gene TRBV7-9 combines with J gene TRBJ1-5; no clear D. V was cut by 1 base and J by 7 bases, with 5 bases left in between. Germline CDR1 is SEHNR and CDR2 is FQNEAQ (reference sequence). CDR3 length: 12 amino acids. The CDR3 here is CASSLGEQPQHF. The CDR3 DNA is TGTGCCAGCAGCTTAGGGGAACAGCCCCAGCATTTT.